This entry is about one T cell receptor beta chain. The sample comes from a study of control samples from healthy donors and cancer patients. CDR1 is MDHEN and CDR2 is SYDVKM in the germline V gene. The CDR3 contains 16 residues. The junction had 6 bases not matched to a gene; V was cut back by 6 bases and J by 2 bases. The data were produced by immunoSEQ multiplex PCR, yet TCRdb's version contains in-frame clones alone and is incomplete. The sample lists fewer than 200,000 clones; more than 80% were seen once. The source is a man between 25 and 39 years old in good health. The chain carries TRBV28 and TRBJ2-5; 13 nucleotides match TRBD2. The sample consisted of blood. The CDR3 nucleotides are TGTGCCAGCAGCCTCTCGGGACTAGCGGGACAAGAGACCCAGTACTTC. The encoded protein is CASSLSGLAGQETQYF.